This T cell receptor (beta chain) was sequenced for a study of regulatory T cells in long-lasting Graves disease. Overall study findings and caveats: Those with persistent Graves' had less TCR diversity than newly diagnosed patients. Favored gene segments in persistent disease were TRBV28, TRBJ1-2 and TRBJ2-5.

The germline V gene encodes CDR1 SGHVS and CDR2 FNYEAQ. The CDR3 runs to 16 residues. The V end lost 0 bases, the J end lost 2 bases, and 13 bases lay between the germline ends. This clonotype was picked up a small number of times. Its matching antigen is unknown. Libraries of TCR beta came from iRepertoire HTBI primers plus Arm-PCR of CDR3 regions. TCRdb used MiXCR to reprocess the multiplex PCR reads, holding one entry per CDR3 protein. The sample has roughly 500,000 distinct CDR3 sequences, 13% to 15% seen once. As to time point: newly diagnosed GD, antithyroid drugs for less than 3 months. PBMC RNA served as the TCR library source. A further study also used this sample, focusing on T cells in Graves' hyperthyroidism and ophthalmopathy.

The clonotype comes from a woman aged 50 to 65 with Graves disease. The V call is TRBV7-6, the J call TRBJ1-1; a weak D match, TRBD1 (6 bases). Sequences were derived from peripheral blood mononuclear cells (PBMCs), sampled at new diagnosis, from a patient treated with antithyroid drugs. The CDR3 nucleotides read TGTGCCAGCAGCTTAGCACCGGGACACCTAAACACTGAAGCTTTCTTT. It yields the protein CASSLAPGHLNTEAFF. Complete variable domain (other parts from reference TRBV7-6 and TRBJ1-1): GAGVSQSPRYKVTKRGQDVALRCDPISGHVSLYWYRQALGQGPEFLTYFNYEAQQDKSGLPNDRFSAERPEGSISTLTIQRTEQRDSAMYRCASSLAPGHLNTEAFFGQGTRLTVV.